Listed here are 9 T cell receptor beta chains from one sample, sequenced in a study of T cell responses to AZD1222 COVID-19 vaccine. Sequencing was performed with immunoSEQ multiplex PCR; in TCRdb, only in-frame clones are kept and a portion is missing. The table lists some 130,000 clones, 75% to 90% of them singletons. Sequenced material: peripheral blood, taken on day 0 of AZD1222 vaccination. The receptors originated from an adult in good health.

V gene TRBV5-1 combines with J gene TRBJ1-1; 8 bases agree with TRBD1. V lost 0 bases and J lost 0; bases outside the gene matches: 4. The CDR3 extends over 16 amino acids. Germline-derived CDR1 and CDR2 are SGHRS and YFSETQ. The CDR3 DNA reads as TGCGCCAGCAGCTTGGCAGGGGACAGGATGAACACTGAAGCTTTCTTT. Protein product: CASSLAGDRMNTEAFF.

V usage is TRBV7-2 and J usage is TRBJ2-1; D may match TRBD1 or TRBD2 (6 bases each). CDR3 length: 15 residues. The V end was cut by 8 bases, the J end by 5 bases, with 19 bases between. From germline, CDR1 is SGHTA and CDR2 FQGNSA. CDR3 in amino acids: CASHLGGSKNNEQFF. The CDR3 DNA is TGTGCCAGCCACCTAGGGGGGAGTAAGAACAATGAGCAGTTCTTC.

The V gene is TRBV5-6, the J gene TRBJ1-2; the D is unclear. Germline V gene lookup returns CDR1 SGHDT and CDR2 YYEEEE. Trimming removed 8 bases at V and 3 bases at J, with 5 bases between. This CDR3 has 10 amino acids. CDR3 DNA sequence: TGTGCCAGGGCAGACTATGGCTACACCTTC. Its protein product is CARADYGYTF. Based on the CDR3 plus reference TRBV5-6 and TRBJ1-2, the full variable domain is DAGVTQSPTHLIKTRGQQVTLRCSPKSGHDTVSWYQQALGQGPQFIFQYYEEEERQRGNFPDRFSGHQFPNYSSELNVNALLLGDSALYLCARADYGYTFGSGTRLTVV.

The chain couples TRBV7-9 to TRBJ1-2, with 10 bases lining up with TRBD1. The germline CDR1 and CDR2 sequences are SEHNR and FQNEAQ (reference sequence). The trim removed 7 bases at V and 1 base at J, leaving 9 bases unmatched. This CDR3 comprises 16 residues. CDR3 residues: CASTPPGTGVNYGYTF. The CDR3 DNA sequence: TGTGCCAGCACGCCACCAGGGACAGGGGTTAACTATGGCTACACCTTC.

The J gene is TRBJ1-6, the V gene TRBV4-2, with a possible D match to TRBD1 (6 bases). Germline assignment: CDR1 LGHNA and CDR2 YNFKEQ. V lost 0 bases and J lost 1, with 10 bases in between. The CDR3 sequence is 17 residues long. The CDR3 loop is CASSQDLDRSYNSPLHF. The CDR3 bases are TGTGCCAGCAGCCAAGATTTAGACAGGTCCTATAATTCACCCCTCCACTTT.

V is TRBV5-4 and J is TRBJ1-5, with D maybe TRBD1 (5 bases). V was cut by 4 bases and J by 9 bases, with 14 bases left in between. CDR1 and CDR2 from the germline V gene are SGHNT and YYREEE (reference sequence). The CDR3 consists of 13 residues. CDR3 in DNA: TGTGCCAGCAGCGCAGACAGTTCCGGGCCCCAGCATTTT. Residues: CASSADSSGPQHF.

With respect to this clone: The sample contains more than one DNA sequence encoding this CDR3. This sequence joins TRBV30 and TRBJ1-2, with D possibly being TRBD1 (5 bases). The CDR3 extends over 12 amino acids. Germline lookup yields CDR1 GTSNPN and CDR2 SVGIG (reference sequence). Between the trimmed V and J ends, which lost 0 bases and 4 bases, there was a span of 6 bases. The CDR3 region has the DNA TGTGCCTGGAGTGTAGACAGCTATGGCTACACCTTC. It specifies CAWSVDSYGYTF.

The genes are TRBV7-9 and TRBJ1-5; D may be TRBD1 (5 bases). The germline CDR1 and CDR2 sequences are SEHNR and FQNEAQ (reference sequence). CDR3 size: 14 residues. V was trimmed by 1 base and J by 6 bases, leaving 10 bases between them. The chain's CDR3 is CASSLGRGTQPQHF. The CDR3 DNA reads TGTGCCAGCAGCTTAGGTCGCGGGACTCAGCCCCAGCATTTT.

The rearrangement links TRBV5-4 to TRBJ1-2; TRBD1 matches at 8 bases. The CDR3 is 14 residues long. V was clipped by 4 bases and J by 7 bases; unmatched bases: 9. Germline loops: CDR1 SGHNT, CDR2 YYREEE (reference sequence). CDR3 sequence (DNA): TGTGCCAGCAGCAACGGACAGGGTACTTCTGGCTACACCTTC. Its translation: CASSNGQGTSGYTF.